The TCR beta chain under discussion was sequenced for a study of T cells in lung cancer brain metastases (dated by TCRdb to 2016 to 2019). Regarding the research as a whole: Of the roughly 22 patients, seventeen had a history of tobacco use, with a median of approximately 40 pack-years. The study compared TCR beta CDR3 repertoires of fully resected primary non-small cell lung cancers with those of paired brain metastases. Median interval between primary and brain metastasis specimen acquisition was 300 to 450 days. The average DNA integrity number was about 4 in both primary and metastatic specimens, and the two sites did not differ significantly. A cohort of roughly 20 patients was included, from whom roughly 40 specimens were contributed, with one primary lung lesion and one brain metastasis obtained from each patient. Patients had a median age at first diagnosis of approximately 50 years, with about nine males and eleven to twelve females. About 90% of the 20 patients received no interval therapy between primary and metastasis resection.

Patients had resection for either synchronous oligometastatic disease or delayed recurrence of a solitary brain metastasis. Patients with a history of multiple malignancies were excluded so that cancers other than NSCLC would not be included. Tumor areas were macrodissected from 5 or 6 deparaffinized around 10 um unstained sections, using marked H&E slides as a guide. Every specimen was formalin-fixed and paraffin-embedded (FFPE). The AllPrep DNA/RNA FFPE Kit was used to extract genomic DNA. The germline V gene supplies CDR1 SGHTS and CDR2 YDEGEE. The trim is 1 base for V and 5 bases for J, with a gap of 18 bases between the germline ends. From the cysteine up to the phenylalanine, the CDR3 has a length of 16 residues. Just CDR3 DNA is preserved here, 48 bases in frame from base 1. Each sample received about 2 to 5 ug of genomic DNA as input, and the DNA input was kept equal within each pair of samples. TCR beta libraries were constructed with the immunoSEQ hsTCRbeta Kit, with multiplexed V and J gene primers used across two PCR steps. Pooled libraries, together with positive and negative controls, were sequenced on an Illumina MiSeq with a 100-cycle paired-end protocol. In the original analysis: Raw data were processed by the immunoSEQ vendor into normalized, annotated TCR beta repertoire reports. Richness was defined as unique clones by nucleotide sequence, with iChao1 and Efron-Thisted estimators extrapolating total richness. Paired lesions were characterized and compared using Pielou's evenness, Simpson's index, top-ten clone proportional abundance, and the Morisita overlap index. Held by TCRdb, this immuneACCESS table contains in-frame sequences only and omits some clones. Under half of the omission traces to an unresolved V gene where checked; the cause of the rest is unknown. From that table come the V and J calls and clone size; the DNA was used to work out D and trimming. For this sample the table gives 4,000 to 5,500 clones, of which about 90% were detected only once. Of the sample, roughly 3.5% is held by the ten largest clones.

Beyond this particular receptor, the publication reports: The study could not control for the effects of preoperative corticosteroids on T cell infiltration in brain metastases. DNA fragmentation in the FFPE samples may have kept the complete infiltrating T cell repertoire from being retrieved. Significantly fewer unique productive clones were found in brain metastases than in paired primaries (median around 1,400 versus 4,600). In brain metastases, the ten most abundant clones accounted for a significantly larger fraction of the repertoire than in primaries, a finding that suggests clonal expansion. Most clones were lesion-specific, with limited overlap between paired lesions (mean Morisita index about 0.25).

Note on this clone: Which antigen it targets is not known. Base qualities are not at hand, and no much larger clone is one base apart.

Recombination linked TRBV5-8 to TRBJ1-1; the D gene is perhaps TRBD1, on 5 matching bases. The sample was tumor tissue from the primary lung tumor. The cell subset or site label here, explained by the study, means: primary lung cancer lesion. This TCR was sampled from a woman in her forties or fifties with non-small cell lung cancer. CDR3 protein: CASSLFGGSKNTEAFF. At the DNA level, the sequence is TGTGCCAGCAGCTTGTTTGGGGGGTCAAAAAATACTGAAGCTTTCTTT.